The sequence of this T cell receptor (beta chain) was determined in a study of shared clonotypes between healthy human individuals. General study points: With a few donors compared, about 5% of naive CD4 clonotypes were shared.

The repertoire was sequenced with immunoSEQ multiplex PCR; TCRdb's copy has only in-frame clones and lacks some. Altogether 2 million to 3 million clones are present, more than 90% being singletons, with the ten largest covering roughly 0.14%. This clone was observed once. The antigen is not known. Trimming took off 0 bases at V and 0 bases at J, with 12 bases between the two ends. The CDR3 length is 17 residues. The V gene's germline CDR1 is KGHSH and CDR2 LQKENI. Material for sequencing was naive CD4+ T cells sorted from blood. The sample's subset: CD45RA+ positively selected. This clonotype was obtained from a young man in good health. The rearrangement joins TRBV18 to TRBJ1-3, with D possibly TRBD1 on 6 matching bases. In DNA, the CDR3 is TGTGCCAGCTCACCACCGACAGGACCCAGCTCTGGAAACACCATATATTTT. Encoded protein: CASSPPTGPSSGNTIYF.